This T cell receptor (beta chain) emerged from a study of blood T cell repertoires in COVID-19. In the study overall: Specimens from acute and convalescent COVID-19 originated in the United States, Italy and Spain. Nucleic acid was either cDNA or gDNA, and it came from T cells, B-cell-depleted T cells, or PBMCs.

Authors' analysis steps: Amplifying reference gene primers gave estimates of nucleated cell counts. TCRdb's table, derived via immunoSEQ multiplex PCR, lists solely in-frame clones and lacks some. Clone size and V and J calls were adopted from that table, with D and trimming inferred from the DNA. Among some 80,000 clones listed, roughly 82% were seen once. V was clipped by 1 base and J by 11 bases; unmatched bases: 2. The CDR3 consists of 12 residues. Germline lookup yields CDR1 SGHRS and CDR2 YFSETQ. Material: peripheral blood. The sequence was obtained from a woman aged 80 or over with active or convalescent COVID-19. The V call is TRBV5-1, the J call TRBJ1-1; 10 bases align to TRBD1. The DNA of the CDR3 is TGCGCCAGCAGCTTGCCGGGACAGGGGGCTTTCTTT. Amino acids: CASSLPGQGAFF.